One and the same sample provided the 6 T cell receptor beta chains below, sequenced in a study of CD8+ T cells in alopecia areata. The sequencing template was cDNA reverse transcribed from extracted RNA. Sequencing was performed with immunoSEQ multiplex PCR; in TCRdb, only in-frame clones are kept and a portion is missing. The data show about 180,000 clones, approximately 56% seen once. Here the sequenced sample was CD4+ T cells sorted from blood, taken at week 0. These receptor sequences come from a human donor with alopecia areata.

The V and J genes are TRBV30 and TRBJ2-7, with TRBD1 as a possible D gene (5 bases). Germline V CDR1 and CDR2: GTSNPN, SVGIG (reference sequence). V was trimmed by 0 bases and J by 3 bases, leaving 12 bases between them. This CDR3 comprises 14 residues. The CDR3 nucleotides read TGTGCCTGGAGTGTACGGGTCAGGGTCTACGAGCAGTACTTC. It translates to CAWSVRVRVYEQYF.

Details on this clone: Other DNA sequences in the same sample also yield this CDR3. The J gene is TRBJ2-5, the V gene TRBV2; D is ambiguous. Germline V CDR1 and CDR2: SNHLY, FYNNEI. V was pared by 8 bases and J by 5 bases, with 6 bases between. The CDR3 is 10 residues long. The CDR3 reads CASSVETQYF. The DNA of the CDR3 is TGTGCCAGCTCTGTGGAGACCCAGTACTTC. The full variable domain, its missing parts supplied by reference TRBV2 and TRBJ2-5, is EPEVTQTPSHQVTQMGQEVILRCVPISNHLYFYWYRQILGQKVEFLVSFYNNEISEKSEIFDDQFSVERPDGSNFTLKIRSTKLEDSAMYFCASSVETQYFGPGTRLLVL.

The chain has TRBV4-2 and TRBJ1-1, with D possibly being TRBD1 (6 bases). The CDR3 has 17 amino acids. Trimming removed 1 base from V and 4 bases from J, with 19 bases in between. Germline CDR1 reads LGHNA; CDR2 reads YNFKEQ. CDR3: CASSQAPGGAGSTEAFF. In DNA, the CDR3 is TGTGCCAGCAGCCAAGCCCCCGGGGGGGCGGGGAGCACTGAAGCTTTCTTT.

The chain has TRBV29-1 and TRBJ1-6; TRBD1 might be the D (5 bases). CDR3 size: 13 residues. The V and J ends lost 4 bases and 7 bases respectively, with 11 bases between them. The germline V gene has CDR1 SQVTM and CDR2 ANQGSEA. The CDR3 bases are TGCAGCGTTGCGAGGGACGGGAATTCACCCCTCCACTTT. It codes for CSVARDGNSPLHF.

DNA for the CDR3: TGTGCCAGCAGCGTCGGGACAATGGGGACCCAGTACTTC. It specifies CASSVGTMGTQYF. The genes are TRBV9 and TRBJ2-5; D might be TRBD1 (6 bases). Germline lookup yields CDR1 SGDLS and CDR2 YYNGEE. The V and J ends lost 2 bases and 7 bases respectively, with 12 bases between them. This CDR3 region has 13 residues.

The genes are TRBV14 and TRBJ1-4; D remains unclear. This CDR3 region has 15 residues. In germline, CDR1 is SGHDN, CDR2 FVKESK. V was trimmed by 1 base and J by 3 bases, leaving 9 bases between them. As DNA, the CDR3 is TGTGCCAGCAGCCAAGCTCTCCAGCCTAATGAAAAACTGTTTTTT. Protein product: CASSQALQPNEKLFF.